These T cell receptor beta chains were read from a single sample in a study of shared clonotypes between healthy human individuals. Data came from immunoSEQ multiplex PCR; TCRdb stores just in-frame clones and leaves some out. The sample holds 600,000 to 750,000 clones; 90% are singletons and the top ten take around a third. The sequencing sample was made of memory CD8+ T cells from PBMCs. The source is a young man in good health. Some clones in this sample may be carry-over from other donors' samples. CDR3s include the opening cysteine and the closing phenylalanine or tryptophan. The D gene is left open where the match is weak. Only some rows state a clone size, as once, few, many or a class for expanded clones.

size,D,V,length,J,DNA,CDR3
.,.,TRBV5-1,19,TRBJ1-2,TGCGCCAGCAGCTCTACCCTTTCGACAGCAGAAGTTGCTAACTATGGCTACACCTTC,CASSSTLSTAEVANYGYTF
once,TRBD1,TRBV6-5,16,TRBJ2-1,TGTGCCAGCAGCTACGAGCCAGGACAGGGCTACAATGAGCAGTTCTTC,CASSYEPGQGYNEQFF
.,.,TRBV10-3,15,TRBJ1-2,TGTGCCATCAGTGAGTCGAAGGTCGGAAACTATGGCTACACCTTC,CAISESKVGNYGYTF
few,TRBD1,TRBV2,16,TRBJ1-5,TGTGCCAGCATGGGAGAGACAGGGGGTAACAATCAGCCCCAGCATTTT,CASMGETGGNNQPQHF
.,.,TRBV30,13,TRBJ1-5,TGTGCCTGGACCGCGGGTAACAATCAGCCCCAGCATTTT,CAWTAGNNQPQHF
.,.,TRBV4-1,16,TRBJ1-2,TGCGCCAGCAGCCCGATAGGACATCTAGCTAACTATGGCTACACCTTC,CASSPIGHLANYGYTF
.,.,TRBV28,16,TRBJ1-5,TGTGCCAGCAGGCAGGACAGATTCCTTCCTAATCAGCCCCAGCATTTT,CASRQDRFLPNQPQHF
.,.,TRBV4-3,13,TRBJ2-2,TGCGCCAGCAGCCTCACTAACACCGGGGAGCTGTTTTTT,CASSLTNTGELFF
.,TRBD1,TRBV11-3,14,TRBJ2-1,TGTGCCAGCAGCCGTCCCGGACAGGAATACGAGCAGTTCTTC,CASSRPGQEYEQFF
once,TRBD2,TRBV5-1,16,TRBJ2-2,TGCGCCAGCAGCTTGGAGGGGAGGGAGAGCACCGGGGAGCTGTTTTTT,CASSLEGRESTGELFF
.,TRBD2,TRBV27,17,TRBJ2-2,TGTGCCAGCAGTATCATAGCGGGAGGTGAGGAGGCCGGGGAGCTGTTTTTT,CASSIIAGGEEAGELFF
few,TRBD1,TRBV11-2,14,TRBJ2-7,TGTGCCAGCAGCTTAGGGACAGGGGGCTACGAGCAGTACTTC,CASSLGTGGYEQYF
.,.,TRBV6-1,14,TRBJ1-5,TGTGCCAGCAGTGACGAGGGACGGGTTAAGCCCCAGCATTTT,CASSDEGRVKPQHF
.,.,TRBV2,13,TRBJ2-5,TGTGCCAGCAAGGCGTCTAGCGAAGAGACCCAGTACTTC,CASKASSEETQYF
.,.,TRBV15,14,TRBJ2-2,TGTGCCACCAGCCGAGTTGAGGGCGCCGGGGAGCTGTTTTTT,CATSRVEGAGELFF
.,.,TRBV19,15,TRBJ2-1,TGTGCCAGTAGTGTATCGGCGGGACGCTACAATGAGCAGTTCTTC,CASSVSAGRYNEQFF
.,TRBD1,TRBV5-4,12,TRBJ1-1,TGTGCCAGCAGCCTGGGACAGGGTGAAGCTTTCTTT,CASSLGQGEAFF
.,TRBD2,TRBV7-6,17,TRBJ2-2,TGTGCCAGCAGCTGGCAGCGGGAGGCTTTGAGCACCGGGGAGCTGTTTTTT,CASSWQREALSTGELFF
.,.,TRBV27,11,TRBJ1-2,TGTGCCAACGACAGCTTCTATGGCTACACCTTC,CANDSFYGYTF
.,.,TRBV27,13,TRBJ1-1,TGTGCCAGCAGCGACGGACTCTTCACTGAAGCTTTCTTT,CASSDGLFTEAFF
.,.,TRBV7-9,12,TRBJ2-7,TGTGCCAGCAGCGCAGACCCCGCCGAGCAGTACTTC,CASSADPAEQYF
.,.,TRBV2,19,TRBJ2-2,TGTGCCAGCAGTGTGAGCGGTCCTTGGCAGATACCGAACACCGGGGAGCTGTTTTTT,CASSVSGPWQIPNTGELFF
.,TRBD2,TRBV9,16,TRBJ2-2,TGTGCCAGCAGCGTAGGGATAGCGGGAGGGTCCGGGGAGCTGTTTTTT,CASSVGIAGGSGELFF
.,.,TRBV27,17,TRBJ2-5,TGTGCCAGCAGTTTTTACGAGGGGGGCAAGCATCAAGAGACCCAGTACTTC,CASSFYEGGKHQETQYF
.,TRBD2,TRBV2,16,TRBJ2-7,TGTGCCAGCAGTAACCATAGCGGGAGTGACTCCTACGAGCAGTACTTC,CASSNHSGSDSYEQYF
.,.,TRBV7-2,14,TRBJ2-7,TGTGCCAGCAGCCCCTTCTCAGGGTCATACGAGCAGTACTTC,CASSPFSGSYEQYF
.,.,TRBV5-8,9,TRBJ1-1,TGTGCCAAAGAAGGTGAGCCTTTCTTT,CAKEGEPFF
once,.,TRBV14,16,TRBJ1-1,TGTGCCAGCAGCCAAGATGGCGAGGCTCGGAACACTGAAGCTTTCTTT,CASSQDGEARNTEAFF
.,.,TRBV7-9,15,TRBJ1-1,TGTGCCAGCAGCCAACCGACAGAATCGAACACTGAAGCTTTCTTT,CASSQPTESNTEAFF
once,TRBD2,TRBV7-9,15,TRBJ2-3,TGTGCCAGCAGCCCTAGCGGGATAAGCACAGATACGCAGTATTTT,CASSPSGISTDTQYF
.,.,TRBV10-1,16,TRBJ2-5,TGCGCCAGCAGTGAGTCGCCTTCGGCGGCACAAGAGACCCAGTACTTC,CASSESPSAAQETQYF
.,.,TRBV9,15,TRBJ2-4,TGTGCCAGCAGCCCCGAGGGAGACAACAAAAACATTCAGTACTTC,CASSPEGDNKNIQYF
.,.,TRBV6-1,14,TRBJ2-4,TGTGCCAGCACCGATCCCGGGGCCAAAAACATTCAGTACTTC,CASTDPGAKNIQYF
few,.,TRBV28,13,TRBJ2-7,TGTGCCAGCAGGCTGGACAGTTCCTACGAGCAGTACTTC,CASRLDSSYEQYF
.,TRBD1,TRBV7-6,15,TRBJ2-7,TGTGCCAGCAGCGCTCGGGACAGGAGCTCCTACGAGCAGTACTTC,CASSARDRSSYEQYF
.,.,TRBV9,14,TRBJ2-7,TGTGCCAGCAGTCTTAGTCCAAAAAACTACGAGCAGTACTTC,CASSLSPKNYEQYF
few,.,TRBV2,14,TRBJ1-3,TGTGCCAGCATTATAACCTCGGAGCGTTGGACCATATATTTT,CASIITSERWTIYF
once,.,TRBV11-2,14,TRBJ2-7,TGTGCCAGCAGCTTAATAATTAGAGGCTACGAGCAGTACTTC,CASSLIIRGYEQYF
.,.,TRBV2,16,TRBJ1-2,TGTGCCAGCAGTGGGGGGGCGAGCCCTTATAACTATGGCTACACCTTC,CASSGGASPYNYGYTF
.,TRBD2,TRBV10-3,12,TRBJ2-7,TGTGCCACACTAGCGGGATCCTACGAGCAGTACTTC,CATLAGSYEQYF
.,.,TRBV4-3,15,TRBJ1-1,TGCGCCAGCAGCCAGACGACAGAGATGAACACTGAAGCTTTCTTT,CASSQTTEMNTEAFF
.,.,TRBV19,11,TRBJ2-1,TGTGCCACCCCGTGCCACAATGAGCAGTTCTTC,CATPCHNEQFF
few,.,TRBV30,16,TRBJ1-4,TGTGCCTGGAGTGTACCCTTGGCGGCAACTAATGAAAAACTGTTTTTT,CAWSVPLAATNEKLFF
.,.,TRBV11-2,15,TRBJ2-7,TGTGCCAGCAGCTTAGAGCGGGCCACCGTTAGGGAGCAGTACTTC,CASSLERATVREQYF
.,.,TRBV2,13,TRBJ1-2,TGTGCCAGCAGTGAAGAGTTAGGGGGTGGCTACACCTTC,CASSEELGGGYTF
.,TRBD2,TRBV28,19,TRBJ2-3,TGTGCCAGCAGATCTCCGTTTGCGGGAGGACGATCTAGCACAGATACGCAGTATTTT,CASRSPFAGGRSSTDTQYF
.,.,TRBV7-9,15,TRBJ2-5,TGTGCCAGCAGCTCCACCAAAGACAGCCAAGAGACCCAGTACTTC,CASSSTKDSQETQYF
once,TRBD1,TRBV6-1,14,TRBJ2-5,TGTGCCAGCAGTCGGCGAGGGGGCGGAGAGACCCAGTACTTC,CASSRRGGGETQYF
.,.,TRBV27,15,TRBJ1-1,TGTGCCAGCAGTTTAGGGGCCCGATGGAGCACTGAAGCTTTCTTT,CASSLGARWSTEAFF
.,TRBD2,TRBV27,15,TRBJ2-3,TGTGCCAGCAGTTTACTAGCGGACCTCACAGATACGCAGTATTTT,CASSLLADLTDTQYF
.,TRBD2,TRBV19,15,TRBJ2-2,TGTGCCAGTAGTATTAGCGGGAGCCCCGCCGGGGAGCTGTTTTTT,CASSISGSPAGELFF
.,.,TRBV28,14,TRBJ1-1,TGTGCCAGCAGCACTCGACTACGGGGGACTGAAGCTTTCTTT,CASSTRLRGTEAFF
.,.,TRBV19,14,TRBJ1-5,TGTGCCAGTACCCGGAGCGGATACAATCAGCCCCAGCATTTT,CASTRSGYNQPQHF
.,.,TRBV27,15,TRBJ2-1,TGTGCCAGCAGTTTAGGGGAAACATCCTACAATGAGCAGTTCTTC,CASSLGETSYNEQFF
.,.,TRBV6-5,16,TRBJ1-5,TGTGCCAGCAGTTACTCGTACGGGGAGAGCAATCAGCCCCAGCATTTT,CASSYSYGESNQPQHF